This TCR beta chain was obtained from a study of Graves' ophthalmopathy and Graves' hyperthyroidism (dated by TCRdb to the late 2010s). With respect to the entire study: Peripheral blood was collected at initial diagnosis, prior to any treatment. TCR beta repertoire signatures were used to distinguish Graves' ophthalmopathy from Graves' hyperthyroidism and to predict progression to ophthalmopathy. In total, some 130 blood samples were TCR-sequenced: approximately 42 ophthalmopathy, approximately 80 hyperthyroidism and some 17 hyperthyroidism-to-ophthalmopathy patients. To explore V-J signatures that distinguish ophthalmopathy from hyperthyroidism, a discovery set of under 110 patients was enrolled, made up of 43 with ophthalmopathy and around 57 with stable hyperthyroidism. An independent validation cohort was composed of 18 hyperthyroidism patients and 17 patients who later progressed from hyperthyroidism to ophthalmopathy. In five or six hyperthyroidism patients, the T-cell repertoire of thyroid tissue was compared with the T-cell repertoire of blood. After sampling, hyperthyroidism patients received methimazole starting at 30 mg daily, and ophthalmopathy patients received high-dose intravenous methylprednisolone. The roughly 100 discovery patients were randomly divided into training and test sets at a 7:3 ratio. Overall study outcomes, separate from this receptor: In cross-validation, the 13-signature model distinguished ophthalmopathy from stable hyperthyroidism with almost 90% sensitivity and about 84% specificity, and in the test set the corresponding values were 80% and 75%. In validation, the model predicted ophthalmopathy progression with 55% to 71% sensitivity and 72.22% specificity; approximately 12 predicted patients were CT-confirmed with GO in a median of approximately six months. Among expanded thyroid clonotypes with frequency above 0.001, most also showed up in blood, which suggests that blood repertoires may reflect the thyroid immune response. No statistical method was used to set the sample size in advance, and the investigators knew which group each participant was assigned to.

For repertoire sequencing, the TCR beta CDR3 regions were amplified from RNA transcripts. HTBI primers and the Qiagen OneStep RT-PCR kit were used in a first-round RT-PCR, which was followed by a second-round multiplex PCR, size selection and purification. Sequencing of the libraries was carried out on an Illumina HiSeq2000 in paired-end mode with 100 bp reads. The original pipeline was this. SOAPnuke was used to process the reads, throwing out any read that had adapters, had uncalled bases, had a mean Phred below 15, or lacked an exact constant-primer or identifier match. High-quality paired reads were merged with COPE v1.2.5. Each unique nucleotide sequence was treated as a clonotype, and MiTCR v1.1 was used to align the clonotypes to the IMGT TRB V, D and J references. Only V-J combinations with frequency above 0.0001 were analysed, covering 99.2% of repertoires. A TCR clonal expansion and chaos score per V-J combination was defined as the ratio of F50 clonal expansion to chaos observed in the TCRdist matrix. Welch's t-statistics and random forest were used to reduce the features to around 13 V-J combinations, which were then used as input to a naive Bayes classifier. Thyroid-blood repertoire similarity was quantified with the Morisita-Horn index. The public reads were reprocessed in TCRdb via fastp at Q25 and MiXCR, keeping in-frame beta chains. Entries are consolidated by CDR3 protein sequence, retaining the most common genes and DNA. The V and J calls were determined by TCRdb, not by the authors. For this sample the table gives around 400,000 distinct CDR3 sequences, of which 18% were detected only once. Together, the top ten hold 1.6% of the sample.

CDR1 and CDR2 (MDHEN, SYDVKM) derive from the germline V gene. There are 17 amino acids in the CDR3, from cysteine to phenylalanine inclusive. Just the 51-base CDR3 DNA is kept, in frame starting at base 1. Relative to germline, V is 4 bases shorter and J is 2 bases shorter, with 20 bases between their ends. In the case of this clonotype: It has no known antigen specificity. No base quality information exists; no much larger clone differs at one position.

The ophthalmopathy patients had moderately to severely active disease, with a Clinical Activity Score of 3 or higher, a NOSPECS grade of 4 or higher, and a disease duration of less than 3 months. Patients with other autoimmune diseases, uncontrolled infections, pregnancy or lactation were excluded. Clinical symptoms, serum thyroxine, TRAb, thyroid ultrasound and orbital computed tomography formed the basis of the diagnosis. Using Ficoll-Paque density gradient centrifugation, PBMCs were isolated from 10 ml of fresh peripheral blood. Total RNA was extracted with Trizol reagent and quality-checked on an Agilent 2100 Bioanalyzer.

The chain employs TRBV28 and TRBJ2-5; the D region possibly corresponds to TRBD2 (6 bases align). The source is a young woman with Graves' ophthalmopathy. Donor details come from another sample of the same person, matched by shared clones. Sequenced material: peripheral blood. CDR3 sequence: CASSSRPYPGTQETQYF. The nucleotide sequence is TGTGCCAGCAGTTCCCGGCCCTACCCCGGGACTCAAGAGACCCAGTACTTC. This CDR3, with the reference TRBV28 and TRBJ2-5 proteins standing in past its ends, gives the full variable domain DVKVTQSSRYLVKRTGEKVFLECVQDMDHENMFWYRQDPGLGLRLIYFSYDVKMKEKGDIPEGYSVSREKKERFSLILESASTNQTSMYLCASSSRPYPGTQETQYFGPGTRLLVL.